This T cell receptor (beta chain) derives from a study of STAT5B mutations in CD4+ large granular lymphocyte leukemia. Study-level findings and limits: Approximately 25% of private leukemic clonotypes occurred rarely in other patients' non-leukemic repertoires.

In the case of this clone: The antigen remains unidentified.

Using immunoSEQ multiplex PCR, the repertoire was profiled, and TCRdb retains in-frame clones only, with some absent. The sample records about 40,000 clones, around 84% being singletons. Germline CDR1 reads MNHNY; CDR2 reads SVGAGI (reference sequence). V lost 2 bases and J 7 bases, leaving 14 bases between the germline ends. This CDR3 has 15 residues. This chain uses TRBV6-6 with TRBJ2-2, with a weak D call TRBD1 (5 bases). The sample taken for sequencing was CD4+ T cells from blood buffy coats. This receptor was identified in a human donor in good health. The chain's CDR3 is CASSYGQGRFGELFF. CDR3 in DNA: TGTGCCAGCAGTTACGGGCAGGGCCGGTTCGGGGAGCTGTTTTTT.